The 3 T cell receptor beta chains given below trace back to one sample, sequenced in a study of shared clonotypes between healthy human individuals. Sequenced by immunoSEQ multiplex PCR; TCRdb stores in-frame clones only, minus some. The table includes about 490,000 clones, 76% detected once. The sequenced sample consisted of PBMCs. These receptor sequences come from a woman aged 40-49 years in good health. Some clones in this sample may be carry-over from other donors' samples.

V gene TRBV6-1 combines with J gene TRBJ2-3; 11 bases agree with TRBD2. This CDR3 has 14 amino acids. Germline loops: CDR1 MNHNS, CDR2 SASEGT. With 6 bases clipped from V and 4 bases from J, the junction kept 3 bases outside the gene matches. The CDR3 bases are TGTGCCAGCAGGTCTAGCGGGAGGCCAGATACGCAGTATTTT. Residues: CASRSSGRPDTQYF.

This CDR3 is CASSPDQAYTEAFF. For the CDR3, the DNA is TGTGCCAGCTCACCCGATCAGGCGTACACTGAAGCTTTCTTT. The chain has TRBV18 and TRBJ1-1; D gene uncertain. The CDR3 runs to 14 residues. V was trimmed by 3 bases and J by 3 bases, leaving 11 bases between them. CDR1 is KGHSH, CDR2 LQKENI, per germline.

The CDR3, as DNA: TGTGCCAGCAGCAACCGGACTAGCGGGGATTCTAGCTCCTACAATGAGCAGTTCTTC. Translated, it gives CASSNRTSGDSSSYNEQFF. The chain is built from TRBV21-1 and TRBJ2-1; TRBD2 is the table's D call, not checked against the DNA. TRBV21-1 is assigned pseudogene status. The CDR3 runs 19 residues.